One sample yielded the 16 T cell receptor beta chains listed below, sequenced in a study of OX40 agonist ivuxolimab in advanced cancers. Some clones are missing from TCRdb's copy, which holds only in-frame ones; the method was immunoSEQ multiplex PCR. The table lists approximately 80,000 clones, about nine tenths of them singletons. Source: CD4+ or CD8+ T cells sorted from blood, taken in a trial of the OX40 agonist ivuxolimab. Receptor source: an adult with an advanced solid tumor such as melanoma, head and neck, liver or kidney cancer.

The chain joins TRBV7-9 to TRBJ2-5, with D possibly matching TRBD2 (5 bases). The ends were cut back, 1 base at V and 5 bases at J, with 11 bases in the middle. The CDR3 runs 14 residues. Germline V gene data show CDR1 as SEHNR and CDR2 as FQNEAQ (reference sequence). The DNA of the CDR3 is TGTGCCAGCAGCTTAGTATCGGGCGGGGAGACCCAGTACTTC. Protein sequence: CASSLVSGGETQYF.

The rearrangement uses TRBV28 and TRBJ2-1; TRBD2 matches 13 bases. The germline V gene has CDR1 MDHEN and CDR2 SYDVKM. The CDR3 consists of 14 residues. V lost 8 bases and J lost 6; bases outside the gene matches: 4. The CDR3 protein is CASGTSGRANEQFF. The CDR3, as DNA: TGTGCCAGCGGCACTAGCGGGAGGGCCAATGAGCAGTTCTTC.

This chain joins TRBV2 and TRBJ1-1, with 8 bases aligning to TRBD1. Trimming took 8 bases from V and 8 from J; bases not matched to a gene: 16. Per germline, CDR1 SNHLY and CDR2 FYNNEI. The CDR3 loop spans 15 amino acids. The CDR3, as DNA: TGTGCCAGCCAGGAGTATACAGGGGGATGGGGCGAAGCTTTCTTT. Protein: CASQEYTGGWGEAFF.

The genes are TRBV14 and TRBJ2-7; 9 bases fit TRBD1. V gave up 4 bases and J gave up 3 bases; unmatched junction bases: 10. Germline loops: CDR1 SGHDN, CDR2 FVKESK. The CDR3 extends over 16 amino acids. The CDR3 protein is CASSPLARDRDYEQYF. CDR3 DNA: TGTGCCAGCAGCCCCCTCGCCCGGGACAGGGACTACGAGCAGTACTTC.

The chain combines TRBV7-7 with TRBJ2-3; D might be TRBD2 (6 bases). The CDR3 consists of 15 residues. Germline CDR1 is SSHAT and CDR2 is FNYEAQ (reference sequence). Trimming removed 1 base from V and 4 bases from J, with 12 bases in between. In DNA, the CDR3 is TGTGCCAGCAGCTTAGGGAGGGAACCCCCAGATACGCAGTATTTT. Amino acid sequence: CASSLGREPPDTQYF.

The rearrangement links TRBV28 to TRBJ1-5, with D perhaps TRBD1 (6 bases). The CDR3 runs 16 residues. Germline CDR1 MDHEN, CDR2 SYDVKM. V was trimmed by 4 bases and J by 3 bases, leaving 16 bases between them. The CDR3 sequence is CASSSPIPGHNQPQHF. The CDR3 DNA reads as TGTGCCAGCAGTTCCCCCATTCCGGGACACAATCAGCCCCAGCATTTT.

The chain carries TRBV7-7 and TRBJ2-5, with 9 nucleotides matching TRBD1. After removal of 5 bases from V and 5 bases from J, the junction contained 9 bases not matched to a gene. This CDR3 is 15 amino acids long. CDR1 and CDR2 from the germline V gene are SSHAT and FNYEAQ (reference sequence). The CDR3 region is CASSPRTGAGETQYF. CDR3 bases: TGTGCCAGCAGCCCCCGGACAGGGGCGGGGGAGACCCAGTACTTC.

The V call is TRBV6-6, the J call TRBJ1-4; TRBD1 matches at 9 bases. V lost 6 bases to trimming and J lost 0 bases; unmatched junction nucleotides: 2. Germline assignment: CDR1 MNHNY and CDR2 SVGAGI (reference sequence). This CDR3 has 15 residues. The CDR3 nucleotides are TGTGCCAGCAGACGGGACAGGGCAACTAATGAAAAACTGTTTTTT. This encodes CASRRDRATNEKLFF.

This chain uses TRBV10-1 with TRBJ2-7; D unclear. CDR1 is WNHNN, CDR2 SYGVQD, per germline (reference sequence). With 7 bases removed from V and 2 bases from J, the gap between germline ends came to 12 bases. This CDR3 is 13 amino acids long. The CDR3 nucleotides read TGCGCCAGCATTCGGGTTGCCCCCTACGAGCAGTACTTC. As protein: CASIRVAPYEQYF.

The chain has TRBV6-1 and TRBJ1-3, with TRBD1 identical over 8 bases. With V trimmed by 8 bases and J by 5 bases, 5 bases remained unmatched. Germline V gene sequence: CDR1 MNHNS, CDR2 SASEGT. The CDR3 has 13 amino acids. This CDR3 reads CASRTGMRNTIYF. CDR3 coding DNA: TGTGCCAGCCGGACAGGGATGAGAAACACCATATATTTT.

V is TRBV6-5 and J is TRBJ2-7; tentative D call: TRBD2 (6 bases). The V and J ends lost 0 bases and 3 bases respectively, with 9 bases between them. Looked up from germline, CDR1 is MNHEY and CDR2 is SVGAGI. This CDR3 has 14 amino acids. CDR3 in amino acids: CASSYSGGDYEQYF. The CDR3 DNA follows: TGTGCCAGCAGTTACTCTGGAGGGGACTACGAGCAGTACTTC.

V gene TRBV2 combines with J gene TRBJ1-1; D gene ambiguous. The length of the CDR3 is 14 residues. The germline CDR1 and CDR2 sequences are SNHLY and FYNNEI. Trimming removed 4 bases from V and 0 bases from J, with 9 bases in between. CDR3 in DNA: TGTGCCAGCAGTGTTACCGGGATGAACACTGAAGCTTTCTTT. Protein sequence: CASSVTGMNTEAFF.

The V gene is TRBV28, the J gene TRBJ2-7, with 10 bases that match TRBD1. Trimming cost V 6 bases and J 2 bases; bases outside gene matches: 4. This CDR3 region has 14 residues. CDR1 is MDHEN, CDR2 SYDVKM, per germline. CDR3 region: CASRLDRGPYEQYF. CDR3 DNA sequence: TGTGCCAGCAGACTAGACAGGGGGCCCTACGAGCAGTACTTC.

The V call is TRBV7-2, the J call TRBJ2-3; 9 bases agree with TRBD2. CDR3 size: 16 residues. The germline gives CDR1 SGHTA, CDR2 FQGNSA. V shed 3 bases and J 4 bases; nucleotides not matched to a gene: 8. The CDR3 region is CASSLYGGGGADTQYF. CDR3 nucleotide sequence: TGTGCCAGCAGCTTGTACGGCGGGGGGGGTGCAGATACGCAGTATTTT. The entire variable domain, with the rest obtained from reference TRBV7-2 and TRBJ2-3, is as follows: GAGVSQSPSNKVTEKGKDVELRCDPISGHTALYWYRQSLGQGLEFLIYFQGNSAPDKSGLPSDRFSAERTGGSVSTLTIQRTQQEDSAVYLCASSLYGGGGADTQYFGPGTRLTVL.

V gene TRBV7-2 combines with J gene TRBJ2-7, with D perhaps assigned TRBD1 or TRBD2 (5 bases each). CDR1 and CDR2 (germline): SGHTA, FQGNSA. V was cut by 1 base and J by 5 bases, with 12 bases left in between. The CDR3 is 14 amino acids. CDR3 in amino acids: CASSLVAGTDEQYF. CDR3 bases: TGTGCCAGCAGCTTAGTCGCAGGGACGGACGAGCAGTACTTC.

V gene TRBV4-2 combines with J gene TRBJ2-2, with D maybe TRBD2 (6 bases). Germline V CDR1 and CDR2: LGHNA, YNFKEQ. The V end lost 3 bases, the J end lost 3 bases, and 11 bases lay between the germline ends. This CDR3 contains 15 residues. In nucleotides, the CDR3 is TGTGCCAGCAGCCAGGAGGGGATCCACACCGGGGAGCTGTTTTTT. It specifies CASSQEGIHTGELFF.